Listed below are T cell receptor beta chains from one sample, sequenced in a study of metastatic and nonmetastatic thyroid tumors. TCRdb reanalyzed the PCR reads via MiXCR. The sample has about 25,000 clones; roughly an eighth are singletons. The sequenced material came from blood. These receptors were collected from a female donor with papillary thyroid cancer or a benign thyroid nodule (not recorded which). Some clones in this sample may be carry-over from other donors' samples. Each CDR3 is given with its conserved first and last residue. D genes are given only for firm matches. Some rows mark clone size as missing; the rest say once, few, many or name a class of expanded clone.

. many TRBJ1-3 16 TRBV18 CASSPLYEGSGNTIYF TGTGCCAGCTCACCACTTTATGAGGGATCTGGAAACACCATATATTTT
. many TRBJ2-5 14 TRBV6-5 CASSYRQSQETQYF TGTGCCAGCAGTTACCGGCAATCCCAAGAGACCCAGTACTTC
TRBD1 many TRBJ1-1 19 TRBV2 CASSEASIYRGPLNTEAFF TGTGCCAGCAGTGAAGCAAGTATATACAGGGGCCCTCTGAACACTGAAGCTTTCTTT
TRBD2 many TRBJ2-1 14 TRBV2 CASSGGRAYNEQFF TGTGCCAGCAGTGGCGGGAGGGCCTACAATGAGCAGTTCTTC
TRBD2 many TRBJ2-5 15 TRBV5-1 CASSATSGREETQYF TGCGCCAGCAGCGCAACTAGCGGGAGGGAGGAGACCCAGTACTTC
. many TRBJ2-2 15 TRBV9 CASGDAGTNTGELFF TGTGCCAGCGGGGACGCCGGAACCAACACCGGGGAGCTGTTTTTT
. many TRBJ1-2 14 TRBV25-1 CASSERWAPYGYTF TGTGCCAGCAGTGAACGATGGGCACCCTATGGCTACACCTTC
. few TRBJ1-5 14 TRBV6-2/TRBV6-3 CASSLRTDYQPQHF TGTGCCAGCAGTTTAAGGACAGATTATCAGCCCCAGCATTTT
TRBD1 many TRBJ1-2 15 TRBV12-3/TRBV12-4 CASRTGTAGMGGYTF TGTGCCAGCAGAACCGGGACAGCGGGGATGGGTGGCTACACCTTC
. . TRBJ2-3 13 TRBV9 CASSGGGLDTQYF TGTGCCAGCAGCGGTGGGGGGTTGGATACGCAGTATTTT
. many TRBJ2-5 15 TRBV3-1 CASSQQNRNQETQYF TGTGCCAGCAGCCAACAAAACAGGAACCAAGAGACCCAGTACTTC
TRBD2 many TRBJ2-1 17 TRBV7-3 CASSLSLLAGGRNEQFF TGTGCCAGCAGCTTAAGCCTGCTAGCGGGAGGGCGGAATGAGCAGTTCTTC
. many TRBJ1-1 13 TRBV4-3 CASSHQLNTEAFF TGCGCCAGCAGCCATCAGCTGAACACTGAAGCTTTCTTT
. many TRBJ2-7 14 TRBV7-9 CASSLEGGAYEQYF TGTGCCAGCAGCTTAGAGGGGGGGGCCTACGAGCAGTACTTC
TRBD1 many TRBJ2-2 15 TRBV10-3 CAISDQTGEVGELFF TGTGCCATCAGTGACCAGACAGGGGAGGTCGGGGAGCTGTTTTTT
. many TRBJ2-1 13 TRBV7-2 CASSFLMLDEQFF TGTGCCAGCAGCTTCCTAATGTTGGATGAGCAGTTCTTC
TRBD2 many TRBJ2-3 17 TRBV12-3/TRBV12-4 CASSLALGGRATDTQYF TGTGCCAGCAGTTTAGCGCTCGGCGGGAGAGCTACAGATACGCAGTATTTT
. . TRBJ1-2 13 TRBV2 CASSELGDYGYTF TGTGCCAGCAGTGAACTAGGGGACTATGGCTACACCTTC
. many TRBJ2-3 16 TRBV7-2 CASSPAWGGVTDTQYF TGTGCCAGCAGCCCCGCCTGGGGCGGCGTCACAGATACGCAGTATTTT
. . TRBJ2-5 17 TRBV7-6 CASSFTPAVGYQETLYF TGTGCCAGCAGCTTTACGCCTGCGGTGGGATACCAAGAGACCCTGTACTTC
. many TRBJ1-5 15 TRBV20-1 CSATAANSLYQPQHF TGCAGTGCTACCGCCGCAAATAGCCTGTATCAGCCCCAGCATTTT
. many TRBJ2-7 14 TRBV20-1 CSASSVLQTYEQYF TGCAGTGCTAGTTCGGTGTTGCAAACCTACGAGCAGTACTTC
TRBD2 many TRBJ2-1 16 TRBV18 CASSPPGLGAGDEQFF TGTGCCAGCTCACCGCCTGGACTAGGGGCGGGGGATGAGCAGTTCTTC
. . TRBJ2-2 17 TRBV12-5 CASGFNVGSQNTGKLFF TGTGCTAGTGGTTTTAATGTAGGGTCACAGAACACCGGGAAGCTGTTTTTT
TRBD2 many TRBJ2-5 15 TRBV19 CASSILAGEEETQYF TGTGCCAGTAGTATTTTAGCGGGAGAGGAAGAGACCCAGTACTTC
. many TRBJ1-2 13 TRBV10-3 CAISESGINGYTF TGTGCCATCAGTGAGTCAGGGATAAATGGCTACACCTTC
. many TRBJ2-7 13 TRBV10-1 CASSPGPSYEQYF TGCGCCAGCAGTCCGGGACCCTCCTACGAGCAGTACTTC
TRBD1 many TRBJ2-7 13 TRBV10-1 CASSRDRGYEQYF TGCGCCAGCAGTCGGGACAGGGGTTACGAGCAGTACTTC
. many TRBJ2-1 14 TRBV5-6 CASSLQGALDEQFF TGTGCCAGCAGCTTGCAGGGAGCCCTCGATGAGCAGTTCTTC
. many TRBJ2-2 14 TRBV19 CASKSGGNTGELFF TGTGCCAGTAAGTCCGGCGGTAACACCGGGGAGCTGTTTTTT
. many TRBJ2-2 15 TRBV20-1 CSASPGHLNTGELFF TGCAGTGCTAGCCCCGGACACCTGAACACCGGGGAGCTGTTTTTT
. . TRBJ2-5 15 TRBV12-3/TRBV12-4 CASTDLSGPHETQYF TGTGCCAGTACTGACTTGAGCGGGCCCCACGAGACCCAGTACTTC
. many TRBJ1-2 13 TRBV3-1 CASSQGGNYGYTF TGTGCCAGCAGCCAAGGCGGTAACTATGGCTACACCTTC
. few TRBJ1-5 14 TRBV28 CASSFSGDNQPQHF TGTGCCAGCAGTTTTTCAGGGGACAATCAGCCCCAGCATTTT
. many TRBJ1-2 12 TRBV6-1 CASSATVTGYTF TGTGCCAGCAGTGCCACAGTAACGGGCTACACCTTC
. many TRBJ1-1 16 TRBV19 CASSISASYMNTEAFF TGTGCCAGTAGTATTTCGGCAAGCTACATGAACACTGAAGCTTTCTTT
. . TRBJ1-6 15 TRBV7-8 CASRSKDGVNSPLHF TGTGCCAGCAGGTCAAAGGACGGAGTAAATTCACCCCTCCACTTT
. few TRBJ2-3 13 TRBV12-3/TRBV12-4 CASISGSSDTQYF TGTGCCAGCATCTCCGGGAGCTCAGATACGCAGTATTTT
. few TRBJ1-3 16 TRBV6-1 CASSLSRPYSGNTIYF TGTGCCAGCAGCCTCTCCCGACCCTACTCTGGAAACACCATATATTTT
TRBD2 many TRBJ2-3 16 TRBV20-1 CSATPGLAIGADTQYF TGCAGTGCTACCCCGGGACTAGCAATCGGGGCAGATACGCAGTATTTT
TRBD1 . TRBJ1-5 15 TRBV6-1 CASSQTGYSNQPQHF TGTGCCAGCAGTCAGACAGGGTATAGCAATCAGCCCCAGCATTTT
. many TRBJ2-3 13 TRBV30 CAWRGHSTDTQYF TGTGCCTGGAGGGGTCATAGCACAGATACGCAGTATTTT
. many TRBJ2-5 15 TRBV5-6 CASSLVTAIEETQYF TGTGCCAGCAGCTTGGTGACAGCGATTGAAGAGACCCAGTACTTC
. many TRBJ1-2 14 TRBV5-4 CASSTSTGRYGYTF .
. few TRBJ2-7 16 TRBV12-3/TRBV12-4 CASSWPRSPGSYEQYF TGTGCCAGCAGCTGGCCGCGCAGCCCGGGCTCCTACGAGCAGTACTTC
. few TRBJ1-6 12 TRBV10-1 CASSDGASPLHF TGCGCCAGCAGTGATGGGGCCTCACCCCTCCACTTT
TRBD1 few TRBJ2-1 14 TRBV10-3 CAIGWDRGDNEQFF TGTGCCATAGGCTGGGACAGGGGCGACAACGAGCAGTTCTTC
. many TRBJ1-1 12 TRBV5-6 CASAQVNTEAFF TGTGCCAGCGCTCAGGTGAACACTGAAGCTTTCTTT
TRBD2 many TRBJ2-5 14 TRBV19 CASSIGGYQETQYF TGTGCCAGTAGTATCGGGGGGTACCAAGAGACCCAGTACTTC
TRBD1 many TRBJ2-2 13 TRBV2 CASSERGPGELFF TGTGCCAGCAGTGAGAGGGGGCCGGGGGAGCTGTTTTTT
TRBD1 many TRBJ1-1 16 TRBV28 CASSLVIRQGGTEAFF TGTGCCAGCAGTTTAGTGATCCGACAGGGGGGGACTGAAGCTTTCTTT
TRBD2 many TRBJ2-5 13 TRBV20-1 CSALAGVQETQYF TGCAGTGCTTTAGCGGGAGTACAAGAGACCCAGTACTTC
TRBD2 many TRBJ2-3 14 TRBV11-3 CASSFWEGGDTQYF TGTGCCAGCAGCTTCTGGGAGGGCGGAGATACGCAGTATTTT
TRBD2 . TRBJ2-1 16 TRBV10-3 CDIRTSWIVSYNEQFF TGTGACATCCGGACTAGCTGGATTGTCTCCTACAATGAGCAGTTCTTC